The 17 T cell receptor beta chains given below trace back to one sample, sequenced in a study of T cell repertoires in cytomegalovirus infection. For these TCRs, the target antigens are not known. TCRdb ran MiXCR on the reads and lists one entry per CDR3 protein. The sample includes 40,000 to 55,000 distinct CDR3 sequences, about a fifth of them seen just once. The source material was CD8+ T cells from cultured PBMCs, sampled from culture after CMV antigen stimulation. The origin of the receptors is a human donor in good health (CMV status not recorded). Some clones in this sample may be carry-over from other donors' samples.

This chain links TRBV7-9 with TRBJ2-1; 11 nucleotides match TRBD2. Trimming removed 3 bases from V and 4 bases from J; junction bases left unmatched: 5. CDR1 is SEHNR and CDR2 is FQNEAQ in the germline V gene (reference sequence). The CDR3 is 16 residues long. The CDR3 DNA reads TGTGCCAGCAGCTTGACTAGCGGGGATTTTTACAATGAGCAGTTCTTC. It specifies CASSLTSGDFYNEQFF.

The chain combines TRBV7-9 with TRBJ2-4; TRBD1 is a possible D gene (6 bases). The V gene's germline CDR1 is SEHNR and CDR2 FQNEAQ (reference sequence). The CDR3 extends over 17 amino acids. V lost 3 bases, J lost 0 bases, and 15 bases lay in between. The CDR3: CASSFLYRDLAKNIQYF. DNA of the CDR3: TGTGCCAGCAGCTTCTTATACAGGGACCTAGCCAAAAACATTCAGTACTTC.

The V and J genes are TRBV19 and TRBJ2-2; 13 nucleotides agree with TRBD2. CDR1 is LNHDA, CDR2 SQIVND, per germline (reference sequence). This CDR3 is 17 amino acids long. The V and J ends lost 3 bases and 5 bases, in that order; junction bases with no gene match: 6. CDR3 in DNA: TGTGCCAGTAGTATCGAACTAGCGGGAGGGCCAACCGGGGAGCTGTTTTTT. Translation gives CASSIELAGGPTGELFF.

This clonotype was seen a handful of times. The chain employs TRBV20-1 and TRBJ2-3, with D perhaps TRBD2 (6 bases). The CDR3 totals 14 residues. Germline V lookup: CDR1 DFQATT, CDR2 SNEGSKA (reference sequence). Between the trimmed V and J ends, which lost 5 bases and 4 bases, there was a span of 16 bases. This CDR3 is CSASTRRDSDTQYF. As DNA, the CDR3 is TGCAGTGCTTCGACTAGGAGGGACTCAGATACGCAGTATTTT.

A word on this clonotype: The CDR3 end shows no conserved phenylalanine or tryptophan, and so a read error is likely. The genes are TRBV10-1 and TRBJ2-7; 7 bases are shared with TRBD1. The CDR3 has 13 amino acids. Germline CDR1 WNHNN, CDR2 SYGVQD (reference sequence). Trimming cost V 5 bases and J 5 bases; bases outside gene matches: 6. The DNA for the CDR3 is TGCGCCAGCAGTCCTTACAGGGGTAACGAGCAGTACTTA. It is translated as CASSPYRGNEQYL.

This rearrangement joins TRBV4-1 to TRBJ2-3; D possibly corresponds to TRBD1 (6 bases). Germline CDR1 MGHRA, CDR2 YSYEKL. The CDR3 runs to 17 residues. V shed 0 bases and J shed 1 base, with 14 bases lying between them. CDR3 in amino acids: CASSQDQKGVGTDTQYF. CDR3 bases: TGCGCCAGCAGCCAAGATCAGAAGGGGGTTGGCACAGATACGCAGTATTTT.

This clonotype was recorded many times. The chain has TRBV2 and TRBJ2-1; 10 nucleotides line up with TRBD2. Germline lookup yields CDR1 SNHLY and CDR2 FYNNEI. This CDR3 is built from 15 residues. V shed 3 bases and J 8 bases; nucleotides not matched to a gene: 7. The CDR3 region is CASSEGLAGVYEQFF. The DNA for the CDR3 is TGTGCCAGCAGTGAGGGGCTAGCGGGAGTCTATGAGCAGTTCTTC.

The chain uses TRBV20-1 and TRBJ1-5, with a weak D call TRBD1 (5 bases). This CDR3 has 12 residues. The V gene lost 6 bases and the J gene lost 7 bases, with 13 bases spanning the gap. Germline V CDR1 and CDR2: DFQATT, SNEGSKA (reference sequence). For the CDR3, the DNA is TGCAGTGCCATGTTGGGGGGACAGCCCCAGCATTTT. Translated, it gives CSAMLGGQPQHF.

CDR3 DNA sequence: TGTGCCAGCAGCTTGGGGGTGCGGGATACGCAGTATTTT. Its protein product is CASSLGVRDTQYF. V is TRBV7-2 and J is TRBJ2-3; the D gene could be TRBD1 or TRBD2 (5 bases each). Trimming removed 3 bases from V and 6 bases from J, with 10 bases in between. Germline values: CDR1 SGHTA, CDR2 FQGNSA. The CDR3 is 13 residues long. Together with reference TRBV7-2 and TRBJ2-3, the CDR3 gives the full variable domain: GAGVSQSPSNKVTEKGKDVELRCDPISGHTALYWYRQSLGQGLEFLIYFQGNSAPDKSGLPSDRFSAERTGGSVSTLTIQRTQQEDSAVYLCASSLGVRDTQYFGPGTRLTVL.

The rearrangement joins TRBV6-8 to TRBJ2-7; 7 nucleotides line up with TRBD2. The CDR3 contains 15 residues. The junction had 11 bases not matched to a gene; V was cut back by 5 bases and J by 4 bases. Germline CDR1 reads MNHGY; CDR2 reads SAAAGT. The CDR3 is CASSHPWTSDYEQYF. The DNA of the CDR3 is TGTGCCAGCAGTCATCCCTGGACTAGTGATTACGAGCAGTACTTC.

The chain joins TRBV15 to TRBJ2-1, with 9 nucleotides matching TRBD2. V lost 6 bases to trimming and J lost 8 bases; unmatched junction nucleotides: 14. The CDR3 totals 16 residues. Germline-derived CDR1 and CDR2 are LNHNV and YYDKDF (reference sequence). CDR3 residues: CATRSGGGAAPHEQFF. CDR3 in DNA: TGTGCCACCAGATCTGGCGGGGGGGCCGCACCGCATGAGCAGTTCTTC.

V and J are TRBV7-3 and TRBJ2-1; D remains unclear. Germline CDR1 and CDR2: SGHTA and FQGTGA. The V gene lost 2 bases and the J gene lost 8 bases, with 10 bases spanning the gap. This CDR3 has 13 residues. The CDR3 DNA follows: TGTGCCAGCAGCTTAGGGTCGGCGGATGAGCAGTTCTTC. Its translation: CASSLGSADEQFF.

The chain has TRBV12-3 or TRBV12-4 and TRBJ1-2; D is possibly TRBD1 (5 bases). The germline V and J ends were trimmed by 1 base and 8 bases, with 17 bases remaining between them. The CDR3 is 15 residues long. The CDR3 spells CASSLGGYLLEGYTF. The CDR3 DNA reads TGTGCCAGCAGTTTAGGGGGGTACCTCCTCGAGGGCTACACCTTC.

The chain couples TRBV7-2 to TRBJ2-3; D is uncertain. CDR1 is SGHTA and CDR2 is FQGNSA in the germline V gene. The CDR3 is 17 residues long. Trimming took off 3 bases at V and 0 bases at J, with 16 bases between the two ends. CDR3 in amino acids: CASSLVGTASSTDTQYF. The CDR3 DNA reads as TGTGCCAGCAGCTTGGTGGGAACCGCCTCTAGCACAGATACGCAGTATTTT.

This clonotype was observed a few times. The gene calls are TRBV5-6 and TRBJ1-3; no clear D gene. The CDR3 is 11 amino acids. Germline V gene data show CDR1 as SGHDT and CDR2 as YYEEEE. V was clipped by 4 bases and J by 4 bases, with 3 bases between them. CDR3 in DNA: TGTGCCAGCAGCGGGGGAAACACCATATATTTT. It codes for CASSGGNTIYF.

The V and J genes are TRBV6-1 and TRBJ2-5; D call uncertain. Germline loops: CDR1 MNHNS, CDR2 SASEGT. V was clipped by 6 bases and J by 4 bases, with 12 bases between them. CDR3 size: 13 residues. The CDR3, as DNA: TGTGCCAGCAGACTGCTGGGCGGAGAGACCCAGTACTTC. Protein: CASRLLGGETQYF.

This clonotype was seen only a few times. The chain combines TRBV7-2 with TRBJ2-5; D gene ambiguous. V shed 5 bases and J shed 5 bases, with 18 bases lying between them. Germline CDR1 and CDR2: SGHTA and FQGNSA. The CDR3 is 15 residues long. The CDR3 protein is CASSLDRALGETQYF. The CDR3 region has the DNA TGTGCCAGCAGCCTAGACCGGGCTTTAGGGGAGACCCAGTACTTC.